Given below is one T cell receptor (beta chain) in context. In the authors' methods: In the immunoSEQ data, sequences were junction-only and lacked quality scores, so filtering differed. Sequencing used immunoSEQ multiplex PCR; TCRdb keeps in-frame clones, though not all of them. V and J calls and clone size are given by that table; D and trimming were obtained from the DNA. Of roughly 1,000,000 clones in the sample, 70% to 80% were seen once. Per the germline V gene, CDR1 is SEHNR and CDR2 is FQNEAQ (reference sequence). The CDR3 runs to 11 residues. V was pared by 4 bases and J by 6 bases, with 3 bases between. The entry originates in a study of shared clonotypes between healthy human individuals.

The chain carries TRBV7-9 and TRBJ2-2; no reliable D call. The clonotype originates from a man in his late teens or twenties in good health. Some clones in this sample may be carry-over from other donors' samples. Specimen: memory CD4+ T cells from PBMCs. Subset described: CD45RA-negative fraction. The CDR3 here is CASSSSGELFF. The CDR3 DNA follows: TGTGCCAGCAGCTCCTCCGGGGAGCTGTTTTTT.